The next 24 T cell receptor beta chains were all read from a single sample in a study of T cells in women clearing cervical HPV infection (dated by TCRdb to the late 2010s). Receptor amplification or capture employed the immunoSEQ multiplex PCR assay. Sourced from immuneACCESS, this table was stored by TCRdb with only in-frame sequences that have V and J called. A share of the clones is absent; for the studies checked, an unresolved V gene accounts for under half, and the remainder has no known explanation. The table for this sample shows roughly 40,000 clones. The ten top clones hold around 1.3% of the sample. The specimen sequenced was blood buffy coat. Every receptor here comes from a woman between 18 and 75 years old with a cervical HPV16 infection that either progressed to CIN3+ or cleared (not recorded which).

For this clone: The read gets to within 3 residues of the CDR3 end, and the germline J gene fills in the rest. V is TRBV20-1 and J is TRBJ2-3; a possible D gene is TRBD1 (5 bases). Germline CDR1 DFQATT, CDR2 SNEGSKA (reference sequence). Trimming cost V 1 base and J 0 bases, with 14 bases left between them. This CDR3 contains 16 residues. CDR3 DNA (partial): TGCAGTGCTAGAGCCCTGTACAGGCCGAGCACAGATACG. Translating it yields CSARALYRPSTDT. The whole CDR3 protein reads CSARALYRPSTDTQYF.

On this clone: The read falls 3 residues short of the CDR3 end, and the missing part is taken from the germline J gene. This rearrangement joins TRBV5-6 to TRBJ2-7; D is possibly TRBD1 (6 bases). Germline lookup yields CDR1 SGHDT and CDR2 YYEEEE. CDR3 length: 14 amino acids. Trimming took off 4 bases at V and 6 bases at J, with 17 bases between the two ends. CDR3 region: CASSLPTGPSEQYF. The DNA read from the CDR3 is TGTGCCAGCAGCCTTCCGACAGGCCCTAGCGAG.

Concerning this clone itself: The read is 3 residues too short to cover the CDR3 end, so that end is filled in from the germline J gene. The V gene is TRBV13, the J gene TRBJ1-4, with D unclear. The CDR3 consists of 13 residues. Per germline, CDR1 PRHDT and CDR2 FYEKMQ (reference sequence). The V and J ends lost 5 bases and 7 bases respectively, with 11 bases between them. CDR3 bases read: TGTGCCAGCAGCACCAGTAACCCTGAAAAA. Amino acids: CASSTSNPEK. The entire CDR3 protein reads CASSTSNPEKLFF.

Details on this clone: The CDR3 goes on 3 residues after the read ends, and that part is filled in from the germline J gene. The chain uses TRBV20-1 and TRBJ2-3; 12 bases are shared with TRBD2. The germline V gene encodes CDR1 DFQATT and CDR2 SNEGSKA (reference sequence). Trimming removed 5 bases from V and 2 bases from J; junction bases left unmatched: 8. The CDR3 length is 16 residues. Partial CDR3 DNA: TGCAGTGCTCGACTTCCTAGCGGGGGGGCCACAGATACG. Its protein is CSARLPSGGATDT. The whole CDR3 region reads CSARLPSGGATDTQYF.

The sequenced part of the CDR3 DNA is TGTGCCAGCAGCTTAGGTAGGGGAACGACAGATACG. Translated: CASSLGRGTTDT. The full CDR3 protein is CASSLGRGTTDTQYF. J is TRBJ2-3 and V is TRBV7-9, with D possibly TRBD1 on 5 matching bases. The read gets to within 3 residues of the CDR3 end, and the germline J gene fills in the rest. The germline CDR1 and CDR2 sequences are SEHNR and FQNEAQ (reference sequence). The CDR3 covers 15 residues. V gave up 1 base and J gave up 3 bases, with 11 bases separating them.

CDR3 loop: CASSSRQGDTIYF. CDR3 DNA (partial): TGTGCCAGCAGCTCGCGACAGGGAGACACC. The chain joins TRBV5-6 to TRBJ1-3; 7 bases match TRBD1. The DNA ends 3 residues before the CDR3 does, and the rest of the CDR3 is filled in from the germline J gene. The CDR3 contains 13 residues. With 3 bases clipped from V and 8 bases from J, the junction kept 5 bases outside the gene matches. The germline CDR1 and CDR2 sequences are SGHDT and YYEEEE.

Notes on this clone: The CDR3 end is not reached by the read, which stops 3 residues before it; the germline J gene fills it in. V usage is TRBV20-1 and J usage is TRBJ2-3; 10 positions match TRBD2. Trimming removed 0 bases from V and 0 bases from J; junction bases left unmatched: 6. The CDR3 has 17 residues. Germline V gene lookup returns CDR1 DFQATT and CDR2 SNEGSKA (reference sequence). Partial CDR3 DNA: TGCAGTGCTAGAGACGCGGCTAGCGGGGGCAGCACAGATACG. This sequence encodes CSARDAASGGSTDT. The entire CDR3 protein is CSARDAASGGSTDTQYF.

In the case of this clone: The read halts 3 residues ahead of the CDR3 end, with the missing end drawn from the germline J gene. The V gene is TRBV5-4, the J gene TRBJ1-2; perhaps TRBD1 as D (6 bases). The V end lost 0 bases, the J end lost 5 bases, and 11 bases lay between the germline ends. CDR1 is SGHNT, CDR2 YYREEE, per germline (reference sequence). The CDR3 spans 14 residues. The CDR3 bases that were read are TGTGCCAGCAGCTTGGCAGGGGCTTCGTATGGC. This translates into CASSLAGASYG. The whole CDR3 region reads CASSLAGASYGYTF.

CDR3 DNA (partial): TGCGCCAGCAGCTTGGCCGGGACTAGCTACGAG. Translation: CASSLAGTSYE. The CDR3 as a whole reads CASSLAGTSYEQYF. The chain uses TRBV5-1 and TRBJ2-7; 8 positions agree with TRBD2. The CDR3 goes on 3 residues after the read ends, and that part is filled in from the germline J gene. In germline, CDR1 is SGHRS, CDR2 YFSETQ. V lost 0 bases, J lost 3 bases, and 2 bases stayed unmatched. The CDR3 totals 14 residues.

Details on this clone: The CDR3 is cut off 3 residues early in the read; its end comes from the germline J gene. V gene TRBV18 combines with J gene TRBJ2-3, with 14 positions matching TRBD2. The J segment lost 3 bases and the V segment lost 3 bases, leaving 2 bases of the junction unmatched. This CDR3 has 16 residues. Germline V gives CDR1 KGHSH, CDR2 LQKENI. The CDR3 reads CASSPTSGGATDTQYF. The covered CDR3 bases are TGTGCCAGCTCACCGACTAGCGGGGGGGCAACAGATACG.

As for this clone: Read sequence stops 3 residues before the CDR3 end, and the germline J gene provides the missing end. V gene TRBV19 combines with J gene TRBJ2-2, with 9 bases aligning to TRBD1. Germline V CDR1 and CDR2: LNHDA, SQIVND (reference sequence). This CDR3 comprises 15 residues. This CDR3 reads CASSTGTGRDEKLFF. The CDR3 DNA, read in part, is TGTGCCAGTAGTACGGGGACAGGGAGGGACGAAAAG.

As regards this clone: Sequencing ends 3 residues short of the CDR3 end; the germline J gene provides the rest. This sequence joins TRBV20-1 and TRBJ1-1, with D perhaps matching TRBD1 (6 bases). Germline CDR1 DFQATT, CDR2 SNEGSKA (reference sequence). The CDR3 consists of 12 residues. Trimming removed 8 bases at V and 3 bases at J, with 13 bases between. The CDR3 bases that were read are TGCAGTCCCAAGACAGGCGACACTGAA. This encodes CSPKTGDTE. The whole CDR3 sequence reads CSPKTGDTEAFF.

For this clone: The read halts 3 residues ahead of the CDR3 end, with the missing end drawn from the germline J gene. The rearrangement links TRBV7-9 to TRBJ2-5; 7 bases fit TRBD1. Germline values: CDR1 SEHNR, CDR2 FQNEAQ (reference sequence). The ends lost 1 base at V and 1 base at J; junction bases unmatched: 3. The CDR3 runs to 15 residues. The CDR3: CASSLGTGFQETQYF. Incomplete CDR3 DNA: TGTGCCAGCAGCTTAGGGACAGGATTCCAAGAGACC.

About this clone: The sequence runs out 3 residues before the end of the CDR3; the remainder is reconstructed from the germline J gene. The genes are TRBV7-6 and TRBJ2-7, with D possibly TRBD1 on 5 matching bases. The CDR3 is 13 residues long. V lost 2 bases and J 6 bases, leaving 11 bases between the germline ends. Per the germline V gene, CDR1 is SGHVS and CDR2 is FNYEAQ. The DNA read from the CDR3 is TGTGCCAGCAGCTTACGAGTGACAGCCGAG. Its translation is CASSLRVTAE. The CDR3 in its entirety is CASSLRVTAEQYF. Based on the CDR3 plus reference TRBV7-6 and TRBJ2-7, the full variable domain is GAGVSQSPRYKVTKRGQDVALRCDPISGHVSLYWYRQALGQGPEFLTYFNYEAQQDKSGLPNDRFSAERPEGSISTLTIQRTEQRDSAMYRCASSLRVTAEQYFGPGTRLTVT.

CDR3 DNA (partial): TGCAGTGCTAGAGATCTCCCAGCGGAGACC. Its translation: CSARDLPAET. From start to end, the CDR3 is CSARDLPAETQYF. J is TRBJ2-5 and V is TRBV20-1; D remains ambiguous. The read falls 3 residues short of the CDR3 end, and the missing part is taken from the germline J gene. The V gene's germline CDR1 is DFQATT and CDR2 SNEGSKA (reference sequence). The CDR3 is 13 amino acids. Trimming left V 0 bases short and J 5 bases short, with 10 bases between.

In the case of this clone: The read finishes 3 residues shy of the CDR3 end, and the germline J gene is used to complete it. V and J are TRBV7-3 and TRBJ2-1; D possibly corresponds to TRBD2 (5 bases). This CDR3 comprises 16 residues. From germline, CDR1 is SGHTA and CDR2 FQGTGA. The V gene lost 0 bases and the J gene lost 7 bases, with 16 bases spanning the gap. Incomplete CDR3 DNA: TGTGCCAGCAGCTTAACCCCAGGATTCGGGGTTAATGAG. Protein sequence: CASSLTPGFGVNE. In full, the CDR3 is CASSLTPGFGVNEQFF.

The CDR3 DNA, read in part, is TGCAGCGTTGCACCGGGACTAGCGGGACAGTTCTACGAG. This sequence encodes CSVAPGLAGQFYE. The entire CDR3 protein reads CSVAPGLAGQFYEQYF. This rearrangement joins TRBV29-1 to TRBJ2-7, with TRBD2 matching 13 bases. The sequenced fragment ends 3 residues before the CDR3 boundary, so the rest is inferred from the germline J gene. After removal of 4 bases from V and 3 bases from J, the junction contained 9 bases not matched to a gene. Germline CDR1 is SQVTM and CDR2 is ANQGSEA. The CDR3 consists of 16 residues.

As to this clone: Coverage ceases 3 residues before the CDR3 finishes, and the germline J gene fills in the end. The V call is TRBV19, the J call TRBJ1-1; D unresolved. Germline CDR1 LNHDA, CDR2 SQIVND (reference sequence). The germline V and J ends were trimmed by 4 bases and 2 bases, with 11 bases remaining between them. CDR3 length: 14 amino acids. CDR3 bases read: TGTGCCAGTAGTAGAGGGTCACAAAACACTGAA. It encodes CASSRGSQNTE. The whole CDR3 is CASSRGSQNTEAFF.

Comment on this clone: The read terminates 3 residues before the CDR3 end, so the remaining end is supplied by the germline J gene. This sequence joins TRBV28 and TRBJ2-7, with a possible D match to TRBD1 (6 bases). This CDR3 is built from 14 residues. V lost 4 bases and J lost 2, with 12 bases in between. CDR1 and CDR2 from the germline V gene are MDHEN and SYDVKM. The CDR3 spells CASSSLTGAYEQYF. CDR3 DNA (partial): TGTGCCAGCAGTTCTCTGACAGGAGCCTACGAG.

About this clone: The CDR3 extends 3 residues past the end of the read, so its final part is completed from the germline J gene. The chain links TRBV5-1 to TRBJ1-2, with D possibly matching TRBD1 (6 bases). The length of the CDR3 is 15 residues. With 0 bases removed from V and 4 bases from J, the gap between germline ends came to 13 bases. Germline V CDR1 and CDR2: SGHRS, YFSETQ. The CDR3 is CASSLGQGRAYGYTF. Partial CDR3 DNA: TGCGCCAGCAGCTTGGGGCAGGGGAGGGCCTATGGC.

With regard to this clone: The sequence runs out 3 residues before the end of the CDR3; the remainder is reconstructed from the germline J gene. This chain connects TRBV7-9 to TRBJ1-4; 8 nucleotides line up with TRBD1. In germline, CDR1 is SEHNR, CDR2 FQNEAQ (reference sequence). The trim removed 1 base at V and 3 bases at J, leaving 1 base unmatched. This CDR3 region has 15 residues. This CDR3 reads CASSLEQGANEKLFF. CDR3 bases read: TGTGCCAGCAGCTTAGAACAGGGGGCTAATGAAAAA.

To note about this clone: Read coverage stops 3 residues before the CDR3 terminus; the germline J gene supplies the remainder. The chain joins TRBV18 to TRBJ2-1; 7 nucleotides align to TRBD1. The V segment lost 4 bases and the J segment 2 bases; nucleotides outside the gene matches: 2. CDR1 and CDR2 from the germline V gene are KGHSH and LQKENI. The CDR3 sequence is 14 residues long. The sequenced CDR3 bases are TGTGCCAGCTCACTGGGACAGACCTACAATGAG. It is translated as CASSLGQTYNE. The entire CDR3 sequence reads CASSLGQTYNEQFF.

To note about this clone: The CDR3 is cut off 3 residues early in the read; its end comes from the germline J gene. Other nucleotide sequences from this sample produce the same CDR3. The rearrangement links TRBV20-1 to TRBJ1-2; 7 bases match TRBD1. The CDR3 is made up of 12 amino acids. V shed 5 bases, J shed 2 bases, and the junction held 2 bases outside the gene matches. Germline CDR1 is DFQATT and CDR2 is SNEGSKA (reference sequence). Partial CDR3 DNA: TGCAGTGCTCCGGACAGGAACTATGGC. This translates into CSAPDRNYG. The whole CDR3 is CSAPDRNYGYTF.

With respect to this clone: The read halts 3 residues ahead of the CDR3 end, with the missing end drawn from the germline J gene. The V and J genes are TRBV5-4 and TRBJ1-3; tentative D call: TRBD1 (5 bases). The V gene lost 3 bases and the J gene lost 0 bases, with 13 bases spanning the gap. CDR1 and CDR2 (germline): SGHNT, YYREEE (reference sequence). This CDR3 spans 16 amino acids. The CDR3 loop reads CASSSGGGNSGNTIYF. The sequenced CDR3 bases are TGTGCCAGCAGCTCCGGGGGGGGTAACTCTGGAAACACC.